Listed below are T cell receptor beta chains from one sample, sequenced in a study of T cell responses to AZD1222 COVID-19 vaccine. Profiled with immunoSEQ multiplex PCR; TCRdb holds only in-frame clones, not every one. The sample includes more than 110,000 clones, roughly nine tenths of them seen just once. Sequences were derived from peripheral blood, sampled on day 0 of AZD1222 vaccination. The receptor source for this set is an adult in good health. The CDR3 runs from the conserved cysteine through the conserved F or W. The order of the fields is D gene, CDR3 length, J gene, V gene, clone size, CDR3 DNA, CDR3 protein. D genes are given only for firm matches. Where a row states a size, it is once, few, many or the class of an expanded clone; other rows omit it.

d_gene: NA
len: 12
j_gene: TRBJ1-5
v_gene: TRBV5-8
abundance: NA
CDR3nt: TGTGCCAGCAGCTTTGTCGGTCAGCCCCAGCATTTT
CDR3aa: CASSFVGQPQHF

d_gene: NA
len: 14
j_gene: TRBJ2-3
v_gene: TRBV5-6
abundance: NA
CDR3nt: TGTGCCAGCAGCCTGGGGTGGGGCACAGATACGCAGTATTTT
CDR3aa: CASSLGWGTDTQYF

d_gene: NA
len: 14
j_gene: TRBJ1-6
v_gene: TRBV3-1/TRBV3-2
abundance: NA
CDR3nt: TGTGCCAGCAGCCCCCAAAACTATAATTCACCCCTCCACTTT
CDR3aa: CASSPQNYNSPLHF

d_gene: TRBD2
len: 13
j_gene: TRBJ2-3
v_gene: TRBV9
abundance: NA
CDR3nt: TGTGCCAGCAAGGGACTAGACGATTATACGCAGTATTTT
CDR3aa: CASKGLDDYTQYF

d_gene: NA
len: 14
j_gene: TRBJ1-2
v_gene: TRBV9
abundance: NA
CDR3nt: TGTGCCAGCAGCGCGGATGGACGGGTGGAAGGCTACACCTTC
CDR3aa: CASSADGRVEGYTF

d_gene: TRBD1
len: 14
j_gene: TRBJ1-1
v_gene: TRBV28
abundance: NA
CDR3nt: TGTGCCAGCAGTCCCGGGACAGGTGCGCCTGAAGCTTTCTTT
CDR3aa: CASSPGTGAPEAFF

d_gene: TRBD2
len: 15
j_gene: TRBJ2-3
v_gene: TRBV19
abundance: NA
CDR3nt: TGTGCCAGTACCCGGACTAGCGGAAACACAGATACGCAGTATTTT
CDR3aa: CASTRTSGNTDTQYF

d_gene: NA
len: 13
j_gene: TRBJ1-5
v_gene: TRBV5-8
abundance: once
CDR3nt: TGTGCCAGCAGCTTGGGCGGGTTACAGCCCCAGCATTTT
CDR3aa: CASSLGGLQPQHF

d_gene: NA
len: 15
j_gene: TRBJ1-4
v_gene: TRBV29-1
abundance: NA
CDR3nt: TGCAGCGCCCTCATCTGGAGGCCGGGAGGGGAAAAACTGTTTTTT
CDR3aa: CSALIWRPGGEKLFF

d_gene: NA
len: 15
j_gene: TRBJ2-5
v_gene: TRBV6-7
abundance: NA
CDR3nt: TGTGCCAGCCCCCCTTGCGGCAGGCACCAAGAGACCCAGTACTTC
CDR3aa: CASPPCGRHQETQYF

d_gene: NA
len: 12
j_gene: TRBJ1-3
v_gene: TRBV19
abundance: NA
CDR3nt: TGTGCCAGTACTGGGGGTGGAAACACCATATATTTT
CDR3aa: CASTGGGNTIYF

d_gene: NA
len: 11
j_gene: TRBJ2-1
v_gene: TRBV5-4
abundance: NA
CDR3nt: TGTGCCAGCAGCTTGGGACTGAAGCAGTTCTTC
CDR3aa: CASSLGLKQFF

d_gene: TRBD1
len: 14
j_gene: TRBJ1-2
v_gene: TRBV28
abundance: NA
CDR3nt: TGTGCCAGCATCGACAGGGCTGATAACTATGGCTACACCTTC
CDR3aa: CASIDRADNYGYTF

d_gene: NA
len: 12
j_gene: TRBJ2-7
v_gene: TRBV7-2
abundance: NA
CDR3nt: TGTGCCAGCAGCTCAAGCTCCTACGAGCAGTACTTC
CDR3aa: CASSSSSYEQYF

d_gene: NA
len: 15
j_gene: TRBJ2-2
v_gene: TRBV5-4
abundance: NA
CDR3nt: TGTGCCAGCAGCTTGCAATCTTTTGGGTCCGGGGAGCTGTTTTTT
CDR3aa: CASSLQSFGSGELFF

d_gene: TRBD1
len: 13
j_gene: TRBJ1-1
v_gene: TRBV12-3/TRBV12-4
abundance: NA
CDR3nt: TGTGCCAGCCGAAACAGGGGGCACACTGAAGCTTTCTTT
CDR3aa: CASRNRGHTEAFF

d_gene: NA
len: 17
j_gene: TRBJ2-1
v_gene: TRBV19
abundance: NA
CDR3nt: TGTGCCAGTAGTATATCTCGACAGAGAGGATCCTACAATGAGCAGTTCTTC
CDR3aa: CASSISRQRGSYNEQFF

d_gene: TRBD2
len: 15
j_gene: TRBJ2-7
v_gene: TRBV18
abundance: NA
CDR3nt: TGTGCCAGCTCACTAAAAGCCAGCGGGGGCTACGAGCAGTACTTC
CDR3aa: CASSLKASGGYEQYF

d_gene: NA
len: 15
j_gene: TRBJ2-7
v_gene: TRBV6-5
abundance: NA
CDR3nt: TGTGCCAGCAGGGGGGGACCGGGGAAGATCTACGAGCAGTACTTC
CDR3aa: CASRGGPGKIYEQYF

d_gene: NA
len: 15
j_gene: TRBJ2-1
v_gene: TRBV19
abundance: NA
CDR3nt: TGTGCCAGTAGTATAACGGCCTCGAACCACAATGAGCAGTTCTTC
CDR3aa: CASSITASNHNEQFF

d_gene: NA
len: 13
j_gene: TRBJ2-7
v_gene: TRBV6-2/TRBV6-3
abundance: once
CDR3nt: TGTGCCAGCAGTGAGGTGGGGACCTACGAGCAGTACTTC
CDR3aa: CASSEVGTYEQYF

d_gene: NA
len: 14
j_gene: TRBJ2-7
v_gene: TRBV11-2
abundance: NA
CDR3nt: TGTGCCAGCAGCCAGGAGGGGGCAGGGTTCGAGCAGTACTTC
CDR3aa: CASSQEGAGFEQYF